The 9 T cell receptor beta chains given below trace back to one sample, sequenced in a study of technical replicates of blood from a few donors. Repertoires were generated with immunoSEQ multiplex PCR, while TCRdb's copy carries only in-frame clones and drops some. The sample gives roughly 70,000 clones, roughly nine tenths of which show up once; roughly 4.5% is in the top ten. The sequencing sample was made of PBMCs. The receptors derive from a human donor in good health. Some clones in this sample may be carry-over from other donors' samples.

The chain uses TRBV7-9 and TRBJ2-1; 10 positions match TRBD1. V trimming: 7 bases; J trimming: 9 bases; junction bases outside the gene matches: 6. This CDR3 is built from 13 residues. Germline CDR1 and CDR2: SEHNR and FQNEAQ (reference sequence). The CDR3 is CASTRDRGTEQFF. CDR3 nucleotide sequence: TGTGCCAGCACCAGGGACAGGGGTACTGAGCAGTTCTTC.

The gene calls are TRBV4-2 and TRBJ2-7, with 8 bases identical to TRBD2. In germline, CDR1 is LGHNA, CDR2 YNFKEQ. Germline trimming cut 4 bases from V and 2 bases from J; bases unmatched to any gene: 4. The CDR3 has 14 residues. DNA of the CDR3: TGTGCCAGCAGCCCCGGTAGCGGGACCTACGAGCAGTACTTC. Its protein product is CASSPGSGTYEQYF.

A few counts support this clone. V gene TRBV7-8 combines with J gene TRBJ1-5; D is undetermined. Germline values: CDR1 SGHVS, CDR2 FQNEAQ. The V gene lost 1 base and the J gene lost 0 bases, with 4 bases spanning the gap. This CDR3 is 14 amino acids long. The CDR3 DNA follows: TGTGCCAGCAGCTTAGTAGATAGCAATCAGCCCCAGCATTTT. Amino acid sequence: CASSLVDSNQPQHF.

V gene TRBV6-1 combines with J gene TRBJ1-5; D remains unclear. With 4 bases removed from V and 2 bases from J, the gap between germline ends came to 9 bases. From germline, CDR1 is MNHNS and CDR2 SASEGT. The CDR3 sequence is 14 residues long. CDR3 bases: TGTGCCAGCAGTGGGGCGGGTGGCAATCAGCCCCAGCATTTT. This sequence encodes CASSGAGGNQPQHF.

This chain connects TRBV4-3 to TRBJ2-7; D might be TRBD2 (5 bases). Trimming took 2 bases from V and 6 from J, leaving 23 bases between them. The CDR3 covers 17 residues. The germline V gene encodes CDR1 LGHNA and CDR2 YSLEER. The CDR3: CASSQSLERVSPFEQYF. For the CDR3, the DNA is TGCGCCAGCAGCCAATCCCTCGAGAGGGTTTCCCCCTTCGAGCAGTACTTC.

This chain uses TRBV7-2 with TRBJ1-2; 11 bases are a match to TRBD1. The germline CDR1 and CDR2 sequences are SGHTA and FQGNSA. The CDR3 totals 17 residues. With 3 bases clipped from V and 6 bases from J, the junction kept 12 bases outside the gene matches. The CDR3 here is CASSFGGTGGGTHGYTF. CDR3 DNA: TGTGCCAGCAGCTTTGGTGGGACAGGGGGTGGAACTCATGGCTACACCTTC.

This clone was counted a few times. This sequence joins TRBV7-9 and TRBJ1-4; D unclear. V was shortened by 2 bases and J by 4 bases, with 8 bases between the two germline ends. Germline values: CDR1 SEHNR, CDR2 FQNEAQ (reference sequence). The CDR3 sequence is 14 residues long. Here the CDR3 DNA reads TGTGCCAGCAGCTTATCAGAATATAATGAAAAACTGTTTTTT. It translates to CASSLSEYNEKLFF.

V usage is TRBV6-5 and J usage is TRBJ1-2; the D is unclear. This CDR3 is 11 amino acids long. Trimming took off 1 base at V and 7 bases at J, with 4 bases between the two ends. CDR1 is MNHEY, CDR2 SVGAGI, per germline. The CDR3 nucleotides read TGTGCCAGCAGTTACTACGGTGGCTACACCTTC. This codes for CASSYYGGYTF.

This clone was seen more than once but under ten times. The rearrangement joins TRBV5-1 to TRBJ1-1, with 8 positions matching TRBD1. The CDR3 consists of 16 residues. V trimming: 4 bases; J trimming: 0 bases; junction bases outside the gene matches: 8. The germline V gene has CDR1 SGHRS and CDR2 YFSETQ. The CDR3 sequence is CASSPGDRTMNTEAFF. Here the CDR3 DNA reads TGCGCCAGCAGCCCTGGGGACAGGACTATGAACACTGAAGCTTTCTTT.